This is a list of T cell receptor beta chains from one sample in a study of T cell repertoires in cytomegalovirus infection. Their target antigens are unknown. TCRdb analysed the reads with MiXCR anew, one entry per CDR3 protein. This repertoire shows hundreds of thousands of distinct CDR3 sequences, 40% to 50% found once; its top ten account for roughly two fifths. This material consisted of cultured PBMCs, taken from culture after CMV antigen stimulation. Source of these receptors: a human donor in good health (CMV status not recorded). Some clones in this sample may be carry-over from other donors' samples. CDR3s include the opening cysteine and the closing phenylalanine or tryptophan. The D gene is left open where the match is weak. Not every row has a clone size; where given, it reads once, few, many or a size class.

abundance: few; j_gene: TRBJ2-3; d_gene: .; v_gene: TRBV7-6; CDR3aa: CASSLAGLATDTQYF; CDR3nt: TGTGCCAGCAGCTTGGCCGGACTCGCAACAGATACGCAGTATTTT
abundance: .; j_gene: TRBJ2-5; d_gene: .; v_gene: TRBV6-4; CDR3aa: CASSTQAGETQYF; CDR3nt: TGTGCCAGCAGTACCCAAGCAGGAGAGACCCAGTACTTC
abundance: .; j_gene: TRBJ2-1; d_gene: TRBD2; v_gene: TRBV12-3/TRBV12-4; CDR3aa: CASSLGGSADEQFF; CDR3nt: TGTGCCAGCAGTTTGGGCGGGAGTGCCGATGAGCAGTTCTTC
abundance: .; j_gene: TRBJ2-7; d_gene: TRBD2; v_gene: TRBV19; CDR3aa: CASSIRGGSQRIEQYF; CDR3nt: TGTGCCAGTAGTATTCGGGGGGGTTCTCAAAGGATCGAGCAGTACTTC
abundance: .; j_gene: TRBJ2-3; d_gene: .; v_gene: TRBV4-3; CDR3aa: CASSHTDTDTQYF; CDR3nt: TGCGCCAGCAGCCATACAGACACAGATACGCAGTATTTT
abundance: few; j_gene: TRBJ1-5; d_gene: .; v_gene: TRBV6-1; CDR3aa: CASSKGTFDQPQHF; CDR3nt: TGTGCCAGCAGCAAAGGGACATTTGATCAGCCCCAGCATTTT
abundance: .; j_gene: TRBJ1-2; d_gene: .; v_gene: TRBV6-2/TRBV6-3; CDR3aa: CASSTTTGQFYGYTF; CDR3nt: TGTGCCAGCAGCACTACCACTGGACAGTTTTATGGCTACACCTTC
abundance: .; j_gene: TRBJ1-2; d_gene: .; v_gene: TRBV12-3/TRBV12-4; CDR3aa: CASGGQDLLSYGYTF; CDR3nt: TGTGCCAGCGGAGGGCAGGACCTTTTGAGCTATGGCTACACCTTC
abundance: few; j_gene: TRBJ2-2; d_gene: TRBD1; v_gene: TRBV6-1; CDR3aa: CASSARLSVGQTGELFF; CDR3nt: TGTGCCAGCAGTGCCAGGTTATCCGTGGGACAGACCGGGGAGCTGTTTTTT
abundance: few; j_gene: TRBJ1-4; d_gene: .; v_gene: TRBV4-1; CDR3aa: CASSLRTDPGDEKLFF; CDR3nt: TGCGCCAGCAGCCTAAGGACGGATCCAGGGGATGAAAAACTGTTTTTT
abundance: few; j_gene: TRBJ1-1; d_gene: .; v_gene: TRBV6-6; CDR3aa: CASSPLSFGRRGNTEAFF; CDR3nt: TGTGCCAGCAGTCCTTTAAGTTTCGGGAGGCGTGGGAACACTGAAGCTTTCTTT
abundance: .; j_gene: TRBJ2-5; d_gene: .; v_gene: TRBV20-1; CDR3aa: CSARGGGEETQYF; CDR3nt: TGCAGTGCTAGAGGCGGGGGCGAAGAGACCCAGTACTTC
abundance: many; j_gene: TRBJ2-1; d_gene: TRBD2; v_gene: TRBV7-2; CDR3aa: CASSRTSGSDNEQFF; CDR3nt: TGTGCCAGCAGCCGAACGAGCGGGAGCGACAATGAGCAGTTCTTC
abundance: .; j_gene: TRBJ2-1; d_gene: TRBD2; v_gene: TRBV5-6; CDR3aa: CASIAGPSGSYNEQFF; CDR3nt: TGTGCCAGCATCGCCGGGCCTAGCGGGAGCTACAATGAGCAGTTCTTC
abundance: few; j_gene: TRBJ1-4; d_gene: .; v_gene: TRBV12-3/TRBV12-4; CDR3aa: CASSPGGVNEKLFF; CDR3nt: TGTGCCAGCAGCCCCGGGGGGGTTAATGAAAAACTGTTTTTT
abundance: few; j_gene: TRBJ1-1; d_gene: .; v_gene: TRBV12-3/TRBV12-4; CDR3aa: CKPPCWNTEAFF; CDR3nt: TGCAAACCGCCGTGCTGGAACACTGAAGCTTTCTTT
abundance: few; j_gene: TRBJ2-3; d_gene: .; v_gene: TRBV4-1; CDR3aa: CASSPRGGPIRADTQYF; CDR3nt: TGCGCCAGCAGCCCCAGGGGGGGGCCTATTCGCGCAGATACGCAGTATTTT
abundance: .; j_gene: TRBJ2-1; d_gene: .; v_gene: TRBV11-2; CDR3aa: CASSLDGGRGSSYNEQFF; CDR3nt: TGTGCCAGCAGCTTAGATGGGGGTCGGGGGAGCTCCTACAATGAGCAGTTCTTC
abundance: .; j_gene: TRBJ1-2; d_gene: .; v_gene: TRBV19; CDR3aa: CASSILRGDGGYTF; CDR3nt: TGTGCCAGTAGTATACTGCGGGGGGATGGTGGCTACACCTTC
abundance: few; j_gene: TRBJ1-2; d_gene: TRBD1; v_gene: TRBV5-1; CDR3aa: CASSSRQGNNYGYTF; CDR3nt: TGCGCCAGCAGCTCCAGACAGGGGAATAACTATGGCTACACCTTC
abundance: .; j_gene: TRBJ2-7; d_gene: TRBD1; v_gene: TRBV12-3/TRBV12-4; CDR3aa: CASSFGGQTYEQYF; CDR3nt: TGTGCCAGCAGTTTTGGGGGACAGACCTACGAGCAGTACTTC
abundance: .; j_gene: TRBJ2-7; d_gene: .; v_gene: TRBV6-1; CDR3aa: CASSEILRRRSYEQYF; CDR3nt: TGTGCCAGCAGTGAGATTCTACGGCGGCGCAGCTACGAGCAGTACTTC
abundance: .; j_gene: TRBJ1-4; d_gene: TRBD1; v_gene: TRBV15; CDR3aa: CATSPGTGPNEKLFF; CDR3nt: TGTGCCACCAGTCCCGGGACAGGGCCCAATGAAAAACTGTTTTTT
abundance: few; j_gene: TRBJ2-1; d_gene: TRBD2; v_gene: TRBV12-3/TRBV12-4; CDR3aa: CASSLARGSGGYNEQFF; CDR3nt: TGTGCCAGCAGTTTAGCGCGAGGTAGCGGGGGATACAATGAGCAGTTCTTC
abundance: .; j_gene: TRBJ2-3; d_gene: TRBD2; v_gene: TRBV3-1; CDR3aa: CASSLQASGGGGTQYF; CDR3nt: TGTGCCAGCAGCCTCCAAGCCAGCGGGGGCGGAGGTACGCAGTATTTT
abundance: .; j_gene: TRBJ2-7; d_gene: TRBD1; v_gene: TRBV7-4; CDR3aa: CASSSGQGRYEQYF; CDR3nt: TGTGCCAGCAGCTCCGGACAGGGGAGATACGAGCAGTACTTC
abundance: .; j_gene: TRBJ2-3; d_gene: TRBD1; v_gene: TRBV6-8; CDR3aa: CATSRGYADTQYF; CDR3nt: TGTGCCACTTCCAGGGGGTACGCAGATACGCAGTATTTT
abundance: .; j_gene: TRBJ2-1; d_gene: .; v_gene: TRBV7-4; CDR3aa: CTSGPRHEQFF; CDR3nt: TGTACCAGCGGTCCAAGACACGAGCAGTTCTTC
abundance: .; j_gene: TRBJ2-1; d_gene: .; v_gene: TRBV6-8; CDR3aa: CASTTHRTTRLDEQFF; CDR3nt: TGTGCCAGCACCACCCACCGGACTACCCGGTTGGATGAGCAGTTCTTC
abundance: .; j_gene: TRBJ2-1; d_gene: TRBD2; v_gene: TRBV4-1; CDR3aa: CASSPYPREGSEQFF; CDR3nt: TGCGCCAGCAGCCCCTATCCCCGGGAGGGAAGTGAGCAGTTCTTC
abundance: .; j_gene: TRBJ1-5; d_gene: .; v_gene: TRBV7-8; CDR3aa: CASSLSVTQPQHF; CDR3nt: TGTGCCAGCAGCTTAAGCGTTACTCAGCCCCAGCATTTT
abundance: few; j_gene: TRBJ1-2; d_gene: .; v_gene: TRBV6-5; CDR3aa: CAKGGFGGYTF; CDR3nt: TGTGCCAAAGGGGGGTTTGGTGGCTACACCTTC
abundance: .; j_gene: TRBJ2-5; d_gene: .; v_gene: TRBV7-9; CDR3aa: CASSAYGAQETQYF; CDR3nt: TGTGCCAGCAGCGCGTACGGGGCACAAGAGACCCAGTACTTC
abundance: .; j_gene: TRBJ2-1; d_gene: TRBD2; v_gene: TRBV4-3; CDR3aa: CASSQEVSAGGYYNEQFF; CDR3nt: TGCGCCAGCAGCCAAGAAGTATCCGCGGGAGGTTATTACAATGAGCAGTTCTTC
abundance: .; j_gene: TRBJ2-7; d_gene: TRBD2; v_gene: TRBV4-3; CDR3aa: CASSQDTLAGGNPYEQYF; CDR3nt: TGCGCCAGCAGCCAAGACACACTAGCGGGGGGCAATCCCTACGAGCAGTACTTC
abundance: .; j_gene: TRBJ1-6; d_gene: .; v_gene: TRBV7-9; CDR3aa: CASTLLVGNSPLHF; CDR3nt: TGTGCCAGCACCCTACTGGTTGGGAATTCACCCCTCCACTTT
abundance: many; j_gene: TRBJ1-1; d_gene: .; v_gene: TRBV7-8; CDR3aa: CASSFSRNTEAFF; CDR3nt: TGTGCCAGCAGCTTCTCCAGGAACACTGAAGCTTTCTTT
abundance: few; j_gene: TRBJ2-3; d_gene: .; v_gene: TRBV6-2/TRBV6-3; CDR3aa: CASSYGLRGTDTQYF; CDR3nt: TGTGCCAGCAGTTACGGGCTCCGGGGCACAGATACGCAGTATTTT
abundance: .; j_gene: TRBJ2-1; d_gene: .; v_gene: TRBV5-1; CDR3aa: CASSLEQAVQFF; CDR3nt: TGCGCCAGCAGCTTGGAACAGGCCGTGCAGTTCTTC
abundance: .; j_gene: TRBJ1-2; d_gene: .; v_gene: TRBV2; CDR3aa: CASSVFRGSDGYTF; CDR3nt: TGTGCCAGCAGTGTGTTCAGGGGATCCGATGGCTACACCTTC
abundance: few; j_gene: TRBJ2-1; d_gene: TRBD2; v_gene: TRBV19; CDR3aa: CASRLAGVNEQFF; CDR3nt: TGTGCCAGTAGACTAGCGGGAGTCAATGAGCAGTTCTTC
abundance: .; j_gene: TRBJ2-2; d_gene: TRBD2; v_gene: TRBV7-2; CDR3aa: CASSLASAGSTGELFF; CDR3nt: TGTGCCAGCAGCTTAGCGTCAGCGGGGTCGACCGGGGAGCTGTTTTTT
abundance: .; j_gene: TRBJ2-1; d_gene: TRBD2; v_gene: TRBV27; CDR3aa: CASSLIAGGPSEQFF; CDR3nt: TGTGCCAGCAGTTTAATAGCGGGAGGGCCCAGTGAGCAGTTCTTC
abundance: many; j_gene: TRBJ2-1; d_gene: .; v_gene: TRBV7-2; CDR3aa: CASSLPRPLVAPENEQFF; CDR3nt: TGTGCCAGCAGCTTACCCCGGCCACTAGTAGCTCCGGAGAATGAGCAGTTCTTC
abundance: few; j_gene: TRBJ2-1; d_gene: .; v_gene: TRBV6-1; CDR3aa: CASAGERGLTITSYNEQFF; CDR3nt: TGTGCCAGCGCCGGAGAGAGGGGGTTAACCATTACATCCTACAATGAGCAGTTCTTC
abundance: .; j_gene: TRBJ1-3; d_gene: .; v_gene: TRBV12-5; CDR3aa: CASGLVQTFSGNTIYF; CDR3nt: TGTGCTAGTGGTTTGGTACAGACGTTCTCTGGAAACACCATATATTTT
abundance: few; j_gene: TRBJ2-1; d_gene: .; v_gene: TRBV3-1; CDR3aa: CASSQVISYNEQFF; CDR3nt: TGTGCCAGCAGCCAAGTGATCTCCTACAATGAGCAGTTCTTC
abundance: .; j_gene: TRBJ1-4; d_gene: .; v_gene: TRBV6-1; CDR3aa: CASRKGGRNEKLFF; CDR3nt: TGTGCCAGCCGCAAGGGGGGTAGAAATGAAAAACTGTTTTTT